This T cell receptor beta chain was found in a study of tumor-infiltrating lymphocytes in primary liver carcinoma. CDR3 size: 15 residues. Germline loops: CDR1 SGHAT, CDR2 FQDESV (reference sequence). The V and J ends lost 3 bases and 0 bases respectively, with 12 bases between them. Out of unsorted whole blood came the blood RNA, and germline DNA was extracted as well. Sampling before surgery obtained about 4 milliliters of peripheral blood. A constant-region primer primed TCR beta cDNA synthesis from about 530 ng of total RNA. It was through three nested multiplex PCR rounds of slightly modified ARM-PCR that TCR beta libraries arose. The opening two PCR rounds, about 10 cycles each, paired TRBV1-TRBV30 forward primers with a C-beta reverse primer. Using its own MiXCR run on the multiplex PCR reads, TCRdb lists one record per CDR3 protein. The profile covers about 310,000 distinct CDR3 sequences, with around three fifths appearing a single time and roughly 9% taken by the ten largest.

Sample: peripheral blood. The sequence came from a man aged 35-49 years with primary liver carcinoma and hepatitis B virus infection. The V gene is TRBV11-1, the J gene TRBJ2-7; perhaps TRBD2 as D (5 bases). The DNA of the CDR3 is TGTGCCAGCAGCTTCGAGGGAAGGAGCTCCTACGAGCAGTACTTC. Protein sequence: CASSFEGRSSYEQYF.